This TCR beta chain appears in the sequencing data of a study of CD8+ T cells in alopecia areata. Reverse transcription of extracted RNA yielded cDNA, which provided the sequencing template. Data came from immunoSEQ multiplex PCR; TCRdb stores just in-frame clones and leaves some out. This sample has 150,000 to 200,000 clones, with approximately 60% found just once. V lost 3 bases to trimming and J lost 2 bases; unmatched junction nucleotides: 5. The CDR3 has 15 residues. In germline, CDR1 is SQVTM, CDR2 ANQGSEA. Material for sequencing was CD4+ T cells sorted from blood. This TCR came from a human donor in good health. The gene calls are TRBV29-1 and TRBJ2-7; TRBD2 matches at 12 bases. CDR3 sequence (DNA): TGCAGCGTTGATGGATCTAGCGGGGGGGCCTACGAGCAGTACTTC. As protein: CSVDGSSGGAYEQYF.